One and the same sample provided the 20 T cell receptor beta chains below, sequenced in a study of cytomegalovirus exposure and HLA in healthy donors. Sequencing used immunoSEQ multiplex PCR; TCRdb keeps in-frame clones, though not all of them. The profile shows more than 300,000 clones, 75% to 90% of them singletons. Sequenced material: PBMCs. These receptors were obtained from a woman younger than 30 in good health and CMV-seronegative.

CDR3 nucleotide sequence: TGTGCCAGCAGTGTGATGGCTAGCGGGGGGCAGGGGACGCAGTATTTT. Protein product: CASSVMASGGQGTQYF. The J gene is TRBJ2-3, the V gene TRBV2, with 11 bases lining up with TRBD2. CDR3 length: 16 residues. Looked up from germline, CDR1 is SNHLY and CDR2 is FYNNEI. V shed 4 bases and J 9 bases; nucleotides not matched to a gene: 12.

The chain links TRBV7-6 to TRBJ2-7; the D gene is possibly TRBD2 (6 bases). Trimming removed 5 bases at V and 0 bases at J, with 14 bases between. There are 15 residues in the CDR3. CDR1 and CDR2 (germline): SGHVS, FNYEAQ. The chain's CDR3 is CASSPFGGSSYEQYF. The DNA for the CDR3 is TGTGCCAGCAGCCCCTTTGGGGGGAGCTCCTACGAGCAGTACTTC. The whole variable domain, filled in from reference TRBV7-6 and TRBJ2-7, reads GAGVSQSPRYKVTKRGQDVALRCDPISGHVSLYWYRQALGQGPEFLTYFNYEAQQDKSGLPNDRFSAERPEGSISTLTIQRTEQRDSAMYRCASSPFGGSSYEQYFGPGTRLTVT.

The genes are TRBV5-6 and TRBJ1-2; D remains unclear. Germline V gene lookup returns CDR1 SGHDT and CDR2 YYEEEE. The V gene lost 5 bases and the J gene lost 5 bases, with 16 bases spanning the gap. There are 14 residues in the CDR3. The CDR3 DNA sequence: TGTGCCAGCAGTCTAGGAGGTACCCCGTATGGCTACACCTTC. It yields the protein CASSLGGTPYGYTF.

This clone showed up many times. The chain has TRBV11-3 and TRBJ2-2; D perhaps matches TRBD1 (6 bases). CDR1 is SGHNT and CDR2 is YENEEA in the germline V gene. Between the trimmed V and J ends, which lost 3 bases and 1 base, there was a span of 12 bases. This CDR3 has 16 residues. CDR3 residues: CASSFSGQLNTGELFF. As DNA, the CDR3 is TGTGCCAGCAGCTTTTCCGGACAGTTGAACACCGGGGAGCTGTTTTTT. Drawing the rest from reference TRBV11-3 and TRBJ2-2, the complete variable domain is EAGVVQSPRYKIIEKKQPVAFWCNPISGHNTLYWYLQNLGQGPELLIRYENEEAVDDSQLPKDRFSAERLKGVDSTLKIQPAELGDSAVYLCASSFSGQLNTGELFFGEGSRLTVL.

The sample holds one count of this clone. The chain recombines TRBV5-4 with TRBJ2-5, with TRBD2 matching 11 bases. The germline V gene has CDR1 SGHNT and CDR2 YYREEE (reference sequence). J gave up 4 bases and V 2 bases, and 7 bases lay outside the gene matches. The CDR3 has 16 amino acids. CDR3 in amino acids: CASSFPLAGGRETQYF. The CDR3 nucleotides read TGTGCCAGCAGCTTCCCTTTAGCGGGGGGGCGAGAGACCCAGTACTTC.

This chain joins TRBV7-9 and TRBJ2-1; TRBD2 matches 14 bases. Trimming took 5 bases from V and 9 from J; bases not matched to a gene: 6. CDR1 SEHNR and CDR2 FQNEAQ come from the germline V gene (reference sequence). This CDR3 is built from 15 residues. CDR3 DNA sequence: TGTGCCAGCAGCACAGATGGGACTAGCGGGGGTGAGCAGTTCTTC. It translates to CASSTDGTSGGEQFF.

V gene TRBV27 combines with J gene TRBJ1-1; TRBD1 is a possible D gene (5 bases). Trimming stripped 10 bases from V and 1 base from J, with 19 bases between. There are 15 residues in the CDR3. The germline CDR1 and CDR2 sequences are MNHEY and SMNVEV (reference sequence). CDR3 DNA sequence: TGTGCCACCCGGGGGGGGGTAGGGAGGAACACTGAAGCTTTCTTT. This sequence encodes CATRGGVGRNTEAFF.

V and J are TRBV29-1 and TRBJ2-1, with TRBD1 as a possible D gene (6 bases). Germline V lookup: CDR1 SQVTM, CDR2 ANQGSEA. This CDR3 is 16 amino acids long. V lost 6 bases and J 1 base, leaving 19 bases between the germline ends. The chain's CDR3 is CSVAGTRVVSYNEQFF. CDR3 nucleotide sequence: TGCAGCGTGGCCGGGACACGGGTGGTTTCCTACAATGAGCAGTTCTTC.

The V gene is TRBV18, the J gene TRBJ2-7; a possible D gene is TRBD1 (5 bases). The CDR3 runs to 12 residues. The V end was cut by 4 bases, the J end by 2 bases, with 6 bases between. CDR1 is KGHSH, CDR2 LQKENI, per germline. CDR3 DNA sequence: TGTGCCAGCTCACAGGGGACCTACGAGCAGTACTTC. This encodes CASSQGTYEQYF.

The chain links TRBV30 to TRBJ1-1; D gene ambiguous. The CDR3 runs 12 residues. Germline V gene data show CDR1 as GTSNPN and CDR2 as SVGIG (reference sequence). The V and J ends lost 1 base and 5 bases respectively, with 8 bases between them. For the CDR3, the DNA is TGTGCCTGGAGTGCCAGTCCGACTGAAGCTTTCTTT. Translating gives CAWSASPTEAFF.

The rearrangement uses TRBV4-2 and TRBJ2-3; TRBD2 matches at 8 bases. The junction had 0 bases not matched to a gene; V was cut back by 2 bases and J by 5 bases. This CDR3 comprises 13 residues. Germline V gives CDR1 LGHNA, CDR2 YNFKEQ. The chain's CDR3 is CASSQSGRDTQYF. In DNA, the CDR3 is TGTGCCAGCAGCCAAAGCGGGAGAGATACGCAGTATTTT.

The chain couples TRBV19 to TRBJ1-2; 8 bases fit TRBD1. With 4 bases clipped from V and 2 bases from J, the junction kept 6 bases outside the gene matches. The CDR3 consists of 15 residues. CDR1 LNHDA and CDR2 SQIVND come from the germline V gene (reference sequence). Here the CDR3 DNA reads TGTGCCAGTAGTACTCGACAGGGGTGGAACTATGGCTACACCTTC. Residues: CASSTRQGWNYGYTF.

The CDR3 sequence is CASSESPIPYSGNTIYF. CDR3 DNA sequence: TGTGCCAGCAGTGAATCCCCGATCCCCTACTCTGGAAACACCATATATTTT. V is TRBV6-1 and J is TRBJ1-3; D is unclear. Germline V gene data show CDR1 as MNHNS and CDR2 as SASEGT. V was pared by 2 bases and J by 0 bases, with 14 bases between. The CDR3 covers 17 residues.

The chain is built from TRBV10-3 and TRBJ2-2; unclear D gene. V was clipped by 7 bases and J by 0 bases, with 12 bases between them. The CDR3 sequence is 15 residues long. Looked up from germline, CDR1 is ENHRY and CDR2 is SYGVKD. The chain's CDR3 is CAINWAGANTGELFF. The CDR3 DNA reads as TGTGCCATCAACTGGGCAGGCGCGAACACCGGGGAGCTGTTTTTT.

This rearrangement joins TRBV7-9 to TRBJ2-3; 9 bases agree with TRBD1. Germline V gene sequence: CDR1 SEHNR, CDR2 FQNEAQ (reference sequence). The CDR3 has 16 amino acids. V dropped 1 base and J dropped 4; count of bases not matched to a gene: 6. The CDR3 DNA sequence: TGTGCCAGCAGCTTAGTCGTCGGGACAGGGCCAGATACGCAGTATTTT. Its protein product is CASSLVVGTGPDTQYF.

J is TRBJ2-1 and V is TRBV5-4; D gene unclear. Germline-derived CDR1 and CDR2 are SGHNT and YYREEE (reference sequence). V was clipped by 1 base and J by 7 bases, with 9 bases between them. The CDR3 covers 13 residues. The CDR3 region has the DNA TGTGCCAGCAGCTTGATCGGTCGGAATGAGCAGTTCTTC. It specifies CASSLIGRNEQFF.

J is TRBJ2-1 and V is TRBV4-1; 9 bases map to TRBD2. J gave up 8 bases and V 4 bases, and 9 bases lay outside the gene matches. CDR3 length: 15 residues. Germline V CDR1 and CDR2: MGHRA, YSYEKL. CDR3 region: CASSPLAGVIYEQFF. CDR3 nucleotide sequence: TGCGCCAGCAGCCCCTTAGCGGGAGTAATATATGAGCAGTTCTTC.

CDR3 sequence reads: CASREGWRDTQYF. The CDR3 DNA reads as TGTGCCAGCAGGGAGGGATGGAGAGATACGCAGTATTTT. V usage is TRBV27 and J usage is TRBJ2-3; tentative D call: TRBD2 (6 bases). The CDR3 is 13 residues long. The V gene lost 6 bases and the J gene lost 5 bases, with 12 bases spanning the gap. Germline-derived CDR1 and CDR2 are MNHEY and SMNVEV (reference sequence).

CDR3 sequence reads: CATTGTSGNTIYF. DNA of the CDR3: TGTGCCACAACAGGTACCTCTGGAAACACCATATATTTT. The V call is TRBV2, the J call TRBJ1-3; the D gene is possibly TRBD1 (5 bases). There are 13 residues in the CDR3. The germline CDR1 and CDR2 sequences are SNHLY and FYNNEI. V lost 10 bases, J lost 0 bases, and 10 bases lay in between.

This chain uses TRBV5-4 with TRBJ2-1; 12 nucleotides agree with TRBD2. V gave up 3 bases and J gave up 8 bases; unmatched junction bases: 9. CDR1 SGHNT and CDR2 YYREEE come from the germline V gene (reference sequence). The CDR3 is 16 residues long. In nucleotides, the CDR3 is TGTGCCAGCAGCTGGACTAGCGGGGCGAGGGGTGATGAGCAGTTCTTC. This gives the protein CASSWTSGARGDEQFF.